This T cell receptor (beta chain) was captured in a study of T-cell memory formation after mild COVID-19 (dated by TCRdb to 2020 to 2023). Study-wide context: TCR sequence clusters from the two donors were largely donor specific. In two donors, T-cell clones that expanded and contracted after mild COVID-19 were followed by sequencing TCRalpha and TCRbeta repertoires longitudinally. The cohort comprised two young, previously healthy adult volunteers, one female and one male.

Note on this clonotype: Its antigen is not yet known. Qualities for individual bases were not recorded, and no much larger clone is one base off.

Sequencing took place on an Illumina NovaSeq 6000. cDNA libraries for TCRalpha and TCRbeta were prepared by 5'RACE using constant-segment primers, with sample barcodes and unique molecular identifiers added. Trizol reagent was used to extract RNA from every sample. Amplification of the libraries took two PCR steps, and the second step added a second sample barcode plus Illumina TruSeq adapters. Libraries were sequenced on an Illumina NovaSeq with 2 x 150 bp paired-end reads. The authors' analysis ran thus. With migec v1.2.7, reads were demultiplexed and then collapsed into UMI-guided consensus sequences. Using mixcr v2.1.11, the UMI consensuses were aligned to TRA and TRB V and J templates and assembled into clonotypes. Expanded or contracted clonotypes were those called significant by both edgeR and NoisET, with noise models trained on biological replicates. For edgeR calls, a false discovery rate-adjusted p below 0.01 and a log2 fold-change threshold of 1 were applied. As an exploratory analysis of dynamics, max-normalized trajectories of the 1000 most abundant clonotypes were examined with PCA combined with hierarchical clustering. The CD4 or CD8 phenotype of responding clones was assigned using the separately sequenced CD4+ and CD8+ repertoires. TCRdb's own reprocessing of the public reads used fastp at Q25 and MiXCR and kept productive beta chains. Identical CDR3 proteins give one entry, which carries the most common genes and DNA. TCRdb assigned the V and J calls; the authors' analysis was not used. Counted in this sample were 210,000 or so distinct CDR3 sequences; around 25% of them appeared once. The ten largest make up more than 9.5% of the sample.

Study-level results and caveats: Some responding clones were detected in pre-infection memory, which suggested that pre-existing cross-reactive memory T cells had joined the SARS-CoV-2 response. Clones that contracted from day 15 to 85 showed balanced CD4/CD8 phenotypes, whereas a second wave of clones that expanded from day 15 to 37 leaned towards CD4+. SARS-CoV-2 specificity was not confirmed for the second-wave clones peaking on day 37. Only two mild cases were covered in the study, and larger cohorts including severe cases with pre-infection samples were considered necessary. Contracting CD4+ clones were found mainly in CM and EM memory subsets, while CD8+ clones were enriched in EMRA.

CDR1 and CDR2 (LGHDT, YNNKEL) derive from the germline V gene (reference sequence). The germline ends are 11 bases apart after V is trimmed by 10 bases and J by 1 base. The CDR3 measures 12 amino acids from cysteine to phenylalanine. The sequence is cut down to CDR3 DNA, 36 bases in frame from base 1. Ficoll-Paque density gradient centrifugation was the method used to isolate PBMCs. The specimen sequenced was PBMCs or a T cell subset sorted from them (not recorded which). The sequence joins TRBV3-1 to TRBJ2-7; no D gene call is confident. This receptor was taken from an adult woman who had mild COVID-19 (a few samples of this study predate the infection). The sample titles of this study are shuffled in the database, so cell type and time point are left out; the donor was told from shared clones. The CDR3 reads CATATESYEQYF. The DNA reads TGTGCCACCGCGACTGAGTCCTACGAGCAGTACTTC.